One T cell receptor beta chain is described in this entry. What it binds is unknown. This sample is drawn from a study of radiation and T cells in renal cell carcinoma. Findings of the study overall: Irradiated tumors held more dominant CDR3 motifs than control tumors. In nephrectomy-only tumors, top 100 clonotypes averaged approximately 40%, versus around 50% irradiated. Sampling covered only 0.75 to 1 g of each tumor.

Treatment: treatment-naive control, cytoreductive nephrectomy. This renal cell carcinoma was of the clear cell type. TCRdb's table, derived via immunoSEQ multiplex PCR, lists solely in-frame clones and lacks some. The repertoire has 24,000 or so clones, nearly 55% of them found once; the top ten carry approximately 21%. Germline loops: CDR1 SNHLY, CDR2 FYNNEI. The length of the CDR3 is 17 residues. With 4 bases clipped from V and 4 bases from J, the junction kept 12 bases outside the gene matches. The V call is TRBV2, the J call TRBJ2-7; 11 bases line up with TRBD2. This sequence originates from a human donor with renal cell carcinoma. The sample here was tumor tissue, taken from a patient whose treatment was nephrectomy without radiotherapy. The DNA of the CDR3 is TGTGCCAGCAGTGCCGTAGCGGGGGGGGGCCGAGGGTACGAGCAGTACTTC. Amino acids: CASSAVAGGGRGYEQYF.